The 4 T cell receptor beta chains presented below share a single source sample, sequenced in a study of human versus mouse CDR3 diversity and MHC coevolution. Libraries were prepared by immunoSEQ multiplex PCR; TCRdb keeps only in-frame clonotypes and omits some of them. Of 50,000 to 70,000 clones detected, approximately 94% appear once; the ten largest clones hold 18%. Sequencing input: naive CD4+ T cells from blood. Subset indicated: CD45RO-negative CD62L-positive naive CD4 T cells. Receptors were obtained from a person aged 55 to 69 in good health.

This clone showed up just once. The chain links TRBV9 to TRBJ2-1; 8 bases are a match to TRBD1. V gave up 4 bases and J gave up 0 bases; unmatched junction bases: 9. Germline CDR1 SGDLS, CDR2 YYNGEE. The CDR3 consists of 17 residues. The CDR3 region is CASSRQGAASSYNEQFF. In nucleotides, the CDR3 is TGTGCCAGCAGCCGCCAGGGGGCTGCTAGCTCCTACAATGAGCAGTTCTTC.

This clone has only one observation. The chain carries TRBV5-1 and TRBJ2-3; 13 bases map to TRBD2. V shed 2 bases and J 4 bases; nucleotides not matched to a gene: 1. CDR3 length equals 15 residues. The germline V gene encodes CDR1 SGHRS and CDR2 YFSETQ. The CDR3 region has the DNA TGCGCCAGCAGCTTACTAGCGGGAGGGCCAGATACGCAGTATTTT. Its protein is CASSLLAGGPDTQYF. The whole variable domain, filled in from reference TRBV5-1 and TRBJ2-3, reads KAGVTQTPRYLIKTRGQQVTLSCSPISGHRSVSWYQQTPGQGLQFLFEYFSETQRNKGNFPGRFSGRQFSNSRSEMNVSTLELGDSALYLCASSLLAGGPDTQYFGPGTRLTVL.

DNA for the CDR3: TGCGCCAGCAGGGACACTAGCGGGAGCTTGGATGAGCAGTTCTTC. Translated: CASRDTSGSLDEQFF. This chain joins TRBV5-1 and TRBJ2-1; TRBD2 agrees at 11 bases. Per the germline V gene, CDR1 is SGHRS and CDR2 is YFSETQ. Trimming cost V 5 bases and J 8 bases; bases outside gene matches: 9. The CDR3 sequence is 15 residues long.

The rearrangement uses TRBV5-1 and TRBJ2-1, with 8 bases identical to TRBD2. Germline loops: CDR1 SGHRS, CDR2 YFSETQ. V was pared by 1 base and J by 10 bases, with 10 bases of the junction left unmatched. The CDR3 consists of 15 residues. CDR3 sequence: CASSLSTGGPLEQFF. As DNA, the CDR3 is TGCGCCAGCAGCTTGTCGACGGGAGGGCCGTTGGAGCAGTTCTTC.